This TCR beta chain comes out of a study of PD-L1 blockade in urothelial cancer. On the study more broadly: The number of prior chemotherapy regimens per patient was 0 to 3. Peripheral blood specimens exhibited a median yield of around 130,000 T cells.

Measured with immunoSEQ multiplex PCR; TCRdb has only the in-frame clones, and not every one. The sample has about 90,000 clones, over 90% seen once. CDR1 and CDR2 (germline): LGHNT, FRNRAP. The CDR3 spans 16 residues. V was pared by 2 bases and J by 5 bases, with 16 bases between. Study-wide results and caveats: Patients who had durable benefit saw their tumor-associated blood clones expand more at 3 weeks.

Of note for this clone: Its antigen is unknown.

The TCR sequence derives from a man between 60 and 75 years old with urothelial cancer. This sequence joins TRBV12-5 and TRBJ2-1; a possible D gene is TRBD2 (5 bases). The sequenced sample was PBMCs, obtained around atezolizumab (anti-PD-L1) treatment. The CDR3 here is CASGLSTIATNNEQFF. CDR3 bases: TGTGCTAGTGGTTTGTCGACCATAGCGACCAACAATGAGCAGTTCTTC.